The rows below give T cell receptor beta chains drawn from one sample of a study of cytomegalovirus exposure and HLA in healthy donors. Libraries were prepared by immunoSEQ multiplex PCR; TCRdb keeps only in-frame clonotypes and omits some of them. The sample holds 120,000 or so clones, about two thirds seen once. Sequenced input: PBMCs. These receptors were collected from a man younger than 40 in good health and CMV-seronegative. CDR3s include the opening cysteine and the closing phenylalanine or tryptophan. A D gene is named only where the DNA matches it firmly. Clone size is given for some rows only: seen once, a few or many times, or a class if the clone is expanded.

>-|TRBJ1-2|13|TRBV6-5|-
TGTGCCAGCAGGATAACGGACTACTATGGCTACACCTTC
CASRITDYYGYTF
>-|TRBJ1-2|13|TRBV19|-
TGTCCTTGGACGGACATTTTATTATATGGCTACACCTTC
CPWTDILLYGYTF
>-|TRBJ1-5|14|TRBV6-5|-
TGTGCCAGCAGTTTCGGACAGCAGGATCAGCCCCAGCATTTT
CASSFGQQDQPQHF
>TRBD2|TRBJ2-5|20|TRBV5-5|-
TGTGCCAGCAGCACTAAACCGGGACTAGCGGGACAAGAGTTCCAAGAGACCCAGTACTTC
CASSTKPGLAGQEFQETQYF
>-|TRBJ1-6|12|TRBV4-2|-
TGTGCCAGCAGCTCACAGAGTTCACCCCTCCACTTT
CASSSQSSPLHF
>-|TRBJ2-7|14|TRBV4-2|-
TGTGCCAGCAGCCGAGTAATGAGCTCCTACGAGCAGTACTTC
CASSRVMSSYEQYF
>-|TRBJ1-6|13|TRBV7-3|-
TGTGCCAGCAGCTTCGGGGGAGGCGCACCCCTCCACTTT
CASSFGGGAPLHF
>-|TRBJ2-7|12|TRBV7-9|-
TGTTCCAGCAGCTTAGGAGGGTACGAGCAGTACTTC
CSSSLGGYEQYF
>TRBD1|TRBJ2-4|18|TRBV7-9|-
TGTGCCAGCAGCTGGGGACAGGGCCGGATGGGAGCCAAAAACATTCAGTACTTC
CASSWGQGRMGAKNIQYF
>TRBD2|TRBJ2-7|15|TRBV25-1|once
TGTGCCAGCAGTGACAGGCGGGGGGGTGCGTACGAGCAGTACTTC
CASSDRRGGAYEQYF
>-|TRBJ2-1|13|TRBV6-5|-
TGTGCCAGCAGCCCCGCCAGCTACAATGAGCAGTTCTTC
CASSPASYNEQFF
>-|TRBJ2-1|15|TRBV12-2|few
TGTGCAAGTCGCTTGGGACAGGGGGCCGGGAATGAGCAGTTCTTC
CASRLGQGAGNEQFF
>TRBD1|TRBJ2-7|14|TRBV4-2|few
TGTGCCAGCAGCCAGGGCGGGACAGGGGGGGGGCAGTACTTC
CASSQGGTGGGQYF
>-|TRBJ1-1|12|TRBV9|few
TGTGCCAGCAGCGAGGGAGGGTATGAAGCTTTCTTT
CASSEGGYEAFF
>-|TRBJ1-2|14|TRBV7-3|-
TGTGCCAGCAGCTTATCCAAGAGTAATTATGGCTACACCTTC
CASSLSKSNYGYTF
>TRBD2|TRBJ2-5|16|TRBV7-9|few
TGTTCCAGCAGCCACACCGAACGGGGGGTTTTGCAGACCCAGTACTTC
CSSSHTERGVLQTQYF
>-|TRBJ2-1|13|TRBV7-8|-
TGTGCCAGCAGCTCCTTTAGCGAAAATGAGCAGTTCTTC
CASSSFSENEQFF
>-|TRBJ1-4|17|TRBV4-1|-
TGCGCCAGCAGTCGCGTTAAACTATTCCCAACTAATGAAAAACTGTTTTTT
CASSRVKLFPTNEKLFF
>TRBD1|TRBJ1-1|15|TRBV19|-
TGTGCCAGTTGGGACAGGGGGCTCGTGAACACTGAAGCTTTCTTT
CASWDRGLVNTEAFF
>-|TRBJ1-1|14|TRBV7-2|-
TGTGCCAGCAGCTTAAGGGGTACTGCGCCTGAAGCTTTCTTT
CASSLRGTAPEAFF
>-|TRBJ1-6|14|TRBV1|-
TGCACCAGCACCTCCCCGGGTTCAAATTCACCCCTCCACTTT
CTSTSPGSNSPLHF
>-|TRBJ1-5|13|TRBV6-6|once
TGTGCCAGCATATTGGCAGGGGACCAGCCCCAGCATTTT
CASILAGDQPQHF
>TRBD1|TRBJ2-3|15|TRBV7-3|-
TGTGCCAGCAGCTTACACGGGACAGTTACAGATACGCAGTATTTT
CASSLHGTVTDTQYF
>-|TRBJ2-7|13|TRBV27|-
TGTGCCAGCAGTTTAGCGGGGTCCTACGAGCAGTACTTC
CASSLAGSYEQYF
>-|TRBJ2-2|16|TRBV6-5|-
TGTGCCAGCAGTTACCAGGGGTCCGGGAGGACCGGGGAGCTGTTTTTT
CASSYQGSGRTGELFF
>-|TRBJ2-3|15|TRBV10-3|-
TGTGCCATCAGTGAGTCGACTCGGGGGTACAATACGCAGTATTTT
CAISESTRGYNTQYF
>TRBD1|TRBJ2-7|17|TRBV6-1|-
TGTGCCAGCAGTGATATTTCTACGGACAGGGTGTCCTACGAGCAGTACTTC
CASSDISTDRVSYEQYF
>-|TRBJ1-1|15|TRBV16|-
TGTGCCAGCAGCCAATTAACGGGTGGAGACACTGAAGCTTTCTTT
CASSQLTGGDTEAFF
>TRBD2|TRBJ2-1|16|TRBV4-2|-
TGTGCCAGCAGCCAAGAGGAGCGGGGGGGCTACAATGAGCAGTTCTTC
CASSQEERGGYNEQFF
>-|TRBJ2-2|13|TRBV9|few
TGTGCCAGCCTTGGGGCGGTCACCGGGGAGCTGTTTTTT
CASLGAVTGELFF
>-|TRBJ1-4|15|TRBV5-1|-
TGCGCCAACAGCTTAGAAGGGGCTGGTAGTGAAAAACTGTTTTTT
CANSLEGAGSEKLFF
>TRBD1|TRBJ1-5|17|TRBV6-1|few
TGTGCCAGCAGTGGAACGGGACAGGGGTATGGCAATCAGCCCCAGCATTTT
CASSGTGQGYGNQPQHF